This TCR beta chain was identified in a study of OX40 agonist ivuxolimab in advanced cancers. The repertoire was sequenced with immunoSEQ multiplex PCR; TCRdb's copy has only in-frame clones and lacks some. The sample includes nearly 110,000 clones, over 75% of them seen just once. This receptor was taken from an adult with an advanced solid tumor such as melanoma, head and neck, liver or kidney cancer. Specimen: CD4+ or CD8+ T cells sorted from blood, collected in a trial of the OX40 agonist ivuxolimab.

CDR3 DNA: TGTGCCAGCAGCTTCATAGCGGGGGGCACCTACAATGAGCAGTTCTTC. Protein product: CASSFIAGGTYNEQFF. The gene calls are TRBV13 and TRBJ2-1, with 10 bases fitting TRBD2. The CDR3 contains 16 residues. Germline values: CDR1 PRHDT, CDR2 FYEKMQ (reference sequence). The V gene end was trimmed by 3 bases and the J gene end by 2 bases; junction bases not matched to a gene: 4.